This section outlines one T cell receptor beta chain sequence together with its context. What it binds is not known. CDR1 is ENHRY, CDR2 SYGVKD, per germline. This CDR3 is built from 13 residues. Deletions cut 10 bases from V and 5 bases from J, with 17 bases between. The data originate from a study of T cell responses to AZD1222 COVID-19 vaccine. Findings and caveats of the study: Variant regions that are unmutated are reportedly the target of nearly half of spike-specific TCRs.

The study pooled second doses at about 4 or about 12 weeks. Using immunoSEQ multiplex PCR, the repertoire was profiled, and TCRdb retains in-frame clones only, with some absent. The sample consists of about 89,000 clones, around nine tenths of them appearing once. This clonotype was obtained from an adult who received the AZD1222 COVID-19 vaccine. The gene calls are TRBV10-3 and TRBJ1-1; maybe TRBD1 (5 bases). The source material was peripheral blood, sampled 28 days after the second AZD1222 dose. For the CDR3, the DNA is TGTGCCACAGGGCAGGGTGGGAAGACTGAAGCTTTCTTT. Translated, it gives CATGQGGKTEAFF.